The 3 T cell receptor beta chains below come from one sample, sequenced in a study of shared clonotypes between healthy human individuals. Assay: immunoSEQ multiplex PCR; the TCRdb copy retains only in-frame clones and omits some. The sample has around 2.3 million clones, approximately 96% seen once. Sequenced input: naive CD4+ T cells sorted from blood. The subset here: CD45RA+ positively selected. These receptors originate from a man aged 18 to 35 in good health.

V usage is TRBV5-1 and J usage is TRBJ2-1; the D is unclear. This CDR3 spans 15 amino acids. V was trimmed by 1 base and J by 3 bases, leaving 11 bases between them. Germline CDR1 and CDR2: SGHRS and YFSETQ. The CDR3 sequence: CASSLMSVDYNEQFF. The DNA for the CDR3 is TGCGCCAGCAGCTTGATGTCGGTGGACTACAATGAGCAGTTCTTC.

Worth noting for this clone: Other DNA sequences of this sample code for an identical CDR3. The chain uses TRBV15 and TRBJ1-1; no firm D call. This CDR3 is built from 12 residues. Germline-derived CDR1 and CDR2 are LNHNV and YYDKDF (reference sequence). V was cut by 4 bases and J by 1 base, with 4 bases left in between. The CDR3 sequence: CATSKGNTEAFF. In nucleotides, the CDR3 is TGTGCCACCAGCAAGGGGAACACTGAAGCTTTCTTT. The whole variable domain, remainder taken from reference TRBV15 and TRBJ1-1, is DAMVIQNPRYQVTQFGKPVTLSCSQTLNHNVMYWYQQKSSQAPKLLFHYYDKDFNNEADTPDNFQSRRPNTSFCFLDIRSPGLGDTAMYLCATSKGNTEAFFGQGTRLTVV.

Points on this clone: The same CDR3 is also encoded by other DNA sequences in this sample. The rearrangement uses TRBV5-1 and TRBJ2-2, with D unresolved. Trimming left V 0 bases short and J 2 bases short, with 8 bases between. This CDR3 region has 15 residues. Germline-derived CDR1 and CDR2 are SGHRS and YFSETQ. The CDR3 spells CASSLVAANTGELFF. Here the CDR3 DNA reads TGCGCCAGCAGCTTGGTGGCAGCTAACACCGGGGAGCTGTTTTTT.